These T cell receptor beta chains were read from a single sample in a study of Ad26.COV2.S vaccination and SARS-CoV-2 variants. Repertoires were generated with immunoSEQ multiplex PCR, while TCRdb's copy carries only in-frame clones and drops some. The sample records 300,000 to 400,000 clones, 85% being singletons. The input for sequencing was peripheral blood, taken in a trial of Ad26.COV2.S vaccine versus placebo. The receptors were sampled from a person aged 18-65 years who received the Ad26.COV2.S COVID-19 vaccine or a placebo. Each CDR3 is given with its conserved first and last residue. The D gene is left open where the match is weak. Where a row states a size, it is once, few, many or the class of an expanded clone; other rows omit it.

TRBJ1-2 | 18 | TRBV6-1 | TRBD1 | . | TGTGCCAGCAGTGCCCCCGGGACAGACTCCACCTTCCATTATGGCTACACCTTC | CASSAPGTDSTFHYGYTF
TRBJ2-2 | 16 | TRBV6-5 | TRBD2 | . | TGTGCCAGCAGTTTTCGGACTAGTCTTAACACCGGGGAGCTGTTTTTT | CASSFRTSLNTGELFF
TRBJ1-6 | 17 | TRBV7-9 | . | . | TGTGCCAGCAGCTTAGGGGCAGGGAGCTCCTATAATTCACCCCTCCACTTT | CASSLGAGSSYNSPLHF
TRBJ2-3 | 18 | TRBV4-1 | TRBD2 | few | TGCGCCAGCAGCCAATTGCGGGGGGGTAACCCGGGCACAGATACGCAGTATTTT | CASSQLRGGNPGTDTQYF
TRBJ2-7 | 16 | TRBV27 | . | . | TGTGCCAGCAGTTCCCAAGGGGGACAACCCTCCTACGAGCAGTACTTC | CASSSQGGQPSYEQYF
TRBJ2-3 | 15 | TRBV7-9 | TRBD2 | once | TGTGCCAGCAGCTTAAGTAGCGGGGGCACAGATACGCAGTATTTT | CASSLSSGGTDTQYF
TRBJ1-1 | 15 | TRBV4-2 | . | . | TGTGCCAGCAGCCCGTACATCAGGGGTATGCCTGAAGCTTTCTTT | CASSPYIRGMPEAFF
TRBJ2-5 | 14 | TRBV19 | . | once | TGTGCCAGTAGTGCGGACCAGGGTTGGGAGACCCAGTACTTC | CASSADQGWETQYF
TRBJ1-4 | 14 | TRBV19 | . | . | TGTGCCAGTAGTCTCCGGGCCCGTAATGAAAAACTGTTTTTT | CASSLRARNEKLFF
TRBJ2-7 | 10 | TRBV30 | . | . | TGTGCCTGTGCTGTGCCCGAGCAGTACTTC | CACAVPEQYF
TRBJ2-7 | 14 | TRBV5-1 | . | once | TGCGCCAGCAGCCCGGACGGGCTGCCCTACGAGCAGTACTTC | CASSPDGLPYEQYF
TRBJ2-5 | 16 | TRBV5-1 | TRBD2 | . | TGCGCCAGCAGCTTGTCTAGCGGGGGGGCAATTGAGACCCAGTACTTC | CASSLSSGGAIETQYF
TRBJ1-5 | 16 | TRBV7-5 | . | . | TGTGTCAGAAGCGGACCTCAGGGATTTAGCAATCAGCCCCAGCATTTT | CVRSGPQGFSNQPQHF
TRBJ2-3 | 14 | TRBV10-3 | . | once | TGTGCCATCATGGGGCGGGGGCCCACAGATACGCAGTATTTT | CAIMGRGPTDTQYF
TRBJ2-7 | 11 | TRBV6-5 | . | . | TGTGCCAGCAGTTCCCCATGGGAGCAGTACTTC | CASSSPWEQYF
TRBJ2-1 | 13 | TRBV7-9 | . | . | TGTGCCAGCAGCTTGGAACGATCCAATGAGCAGTTCTTC | CASSLERSNEQFF
TRBJ1-3 | 14 | TRBV6-5 | . | . | TGTGCCAGCAGGCAGGGTTACTCTGGAAACACCATATATTTT | CASRQGYSGNTIYF
TRBJ2-7 | 16 | TRBV27 | . | . | TGTGCCAGCAGTTCCTTTTGGGGAGCAGCGTCCTACGAGCAGTACTTC | CASSSFWGAASYEQYF
TRBJ1-2 | 13 | TRBV12-3/TRBV12-4 | TRBD1 | few | TGTGCCAGCAGGGGGACAGGAATCGATGGCTACACCTTC | CASRGTGIDGYTF
TRBJ2-7 | 15 | TRBV4-1 | TRBD2 | . | TGCGCCAGCAGCCAAGCGGGGGGGCTCCCCTACGAGCAGTACTTC | CASSQAGGLPYEQYF
TRBJ1-4 | 15 | TRBV3-1/TRBV3-2 | . | . | TGTGCCAGCAGCCAAGAGGGCAGGGCGTCTGAAAAACTGTTTTTT | CASSQEGRASEKLFF
TRBJ2-5 | 13 | TRBV11-1 | . | . | TGTGCCAGCAGCCCACCTTATCAAGAGACCCAGTACTTC | CASSPPYQETQYF